Given below is one TCR beta chain in context. Its antigen is unknown. The data originate from a study of beta chain features in type 1 diabetes. The study's findings and limits: Moderately but significantly shorter TCRB CDR3s were found in Type 1 diabetes patients in all four CD4+ subsets. cDNA-based sequencing might over-represent cells highly expressing TCR. Diminished insertions and augmented deletions at VDJ junctions characterized type 1 diabetes patients.

The CDR3 loop spans 17 amino acids. The V gene end was trimmed by 5 bases and the J gene end by 0 bases; junction bases not matched to a gene: 5. CDR1 is LNHDA and CDR2 is SQIVND in the germline V gene (reference sequence). The authors reverse transcribed all of the isolated RNA, so sequencing captured expressed TCRB transcripts. Profiling relied on immunoSEQ multiplex PCR, and the TCRdb table lists in-frame clones only, not all of them. The sample consists of hundreds of thousands of clones, 15% of them appearing once. Every participating donor gave one draw, a heparinised blood sample averaging about 100 mL.

This clonotype was sampled from a man younger than 30 with type 1 diabetes. V gene TRBV19 combines with J gene TRBJ2-6; 9 nucleotides agree with TRBD1. Sequenced: naive CD4+ T cells from blood. CDR3: CASSPTGGDSGANVLTF. The CDR3 nucleotides read TGTGCCAGTAGTCCGACAGGGGGAGACTCTGGGGCCAACGTCCTGACTTTC.